This T cell receptor (beta chain) was profiled in a study of T cell responses to AZD1222 COVID-19 vaccine. The repertoire was sequenced with immunoSEQ multiplex PCR; TCRdb's copy has only in-frame clones and lacks some. The sample comprises some 140,000 clones, about nine tenths of which are singletons, and over 9% rests with the top ten. Trimming took 4 bases from V and 6 from J, leaving 15 bases between them. Per the germline V gene, CDR1 is SQVTM and CDR2 is ANQGSEA. The length of the CDR3 is 14 residues. The chain links TRBV29-1 to TRBJ1-4; D ambiguous. The specimen was peripheral blood, collected 28 days after the second AZD1222 dose. The clonotype was recovered from an adult who received the AZD1222 COVID-19 vaccine. In DNA, the CDR3 is TGCAGCGTTGCACCGGGTTCTTTCGATGAAAAACTGTTTTTT. Amino acid sequence: CSVAPGSFDEKLFF.